These 13 T cell receptor beta chains were all obtained from the same sample, sequenced in a study of blood T cells in healthy people across ages. A J-beta primer mix and a sample-barcoded 5' primer were used in a second PCR of roughly 7 to 12 cycles. One entry per CDR3 protein, called by TCRdb with MiXCR from the 5' RACE reads. Here the sample spans some 880,000 distinct CDR3 sequences, 30% to 45% being singletons. The specimen was blood. The receptors come from a man between 18 and 29 years old in good health.

The chain employs TRBV7-3 and TRBJ2-1; possibly TRBD1 for D (5 bases). This CDR3 spans 16 amino acids. Looked up from germline, CDR1 is SGHTA and CDR2 is FQGTGA. The ends were cut back, 5 bases at V and 5 bases at J, with 19 bases in the middle. Written as DNA, the CDR3 is TGTGCCAGCAGCCCAACATCAGGGTTATCCCACAATGAGCAGTTCTTC. Translation: CASSPTSGLSHNEQFF.

This clonotype has a count of ten or more. The CDR3, as DNA: TGTGCCAGCAGTCGACAGGGCAGAAGTTCACCCCTCCACTTT. It codes for CASSRQGRSSPLHF. V is TRBV12-3 or TRBV12-4 and J is TRBJ1-6, with TRBD1 matching 7 bases. Unmatched junction bases numbered 7, after V lost 5 bases and J lost 9 bases. The CDR3 totals 14 residues.

The CDR3, as DNA: TGCAGTGCTCCAGGCGGGGGGAATGAGCAGTTCTTC. Its translation: CSAPGGGNEQFF. This chain links TRBV20-1 with TRBJ2-1, with 8 bases lining up with TRBD2. The trim removed 5 bases at V and 7 bases at J, leaving 4 bases unmatched. Germline CDR1 reads DFQATT; CDR2 reads SNEGSKA (reference sequence). CDR3 length: 12 amino acids.

This clonotype was picked up many times. The V gene is TRBV7-9, the J gene TRBJ2-7; D is possibly TRBD1 (8 bases). The CDR3 sequence is 16 residues long. The V gene lost 7 bases and the J gene lost 6 bases, with 25 bases spanning the gap. In germline, CDR1 is SEHNR, CDR2 FQNEAQ (reference sequence). This CDR3 is CASIPGGRTGYLEQYF. CDR3 in DNA: TGTGCCAGCATTCCGGGGGGAAGGACAGGGTACCTCGAGCAGTACTTC.

V gene TRBV7-2 combines with J gene TRBJ1-5; 11 nucleotides line up with TRBD1. Germline loops: CDR1 SGHTA, CDR2 FQGNSA. The ends lost 6 bases at V and 9 bases at J; junction bases unmatched: 13. CDR3 length equals 16 residues. CDR3 bases: TGTGCCAGCAGATCATTCGGTGGGGGACAGGGGGGGCCCCAGCATTTT. Its protein product is CASRSFGGGQGGPQHF.

There are many counts of this clonotype. The genes are TRBV7-6 and TRBJ2-1, with D perhaps matching TRBD2 (5 bases). V was pared by 2 bases and J by 4 bases, with 15 bases between. The CDR3 covers 16 residues. Germline lookup yields CDR1 SGHVS and CDR2 FNYEAQ. CDR3 protein: CASSLRIGEKYNEQFF. The CDR3 nucleotides read TGTGCCAGCAGCTTAAGAATCGGGGAAAAGTACAATGAGCAGTTCTTC.

This clonotype was seen repeatedly, ten times or more. V and J are TRBV29-1 and TRBJ2-1, with D unresolved. The CDR3 runs 13 residues. Trimming pared 3 bases from V and 2 bases from J, leaving 8 bases between. The germline V gene encodes CDR1 SQVTM and CDR2 ANQGSEA. CDR3 coding DNA: TGCAGCGTTGATAGAGCGACCTACAATGAGCAGTTCTTC. Translated: CSVDRATYNEQFF.

This clonotype appeared a few times. The chain employs TRBV7-9 and TRBJ2-3; D perhaps matches TRBD2 (5 bases). The CDR3 is 19 residues long. Germline lookup yields CDR1 SEHNR and CDR2 FQNEAQ (reference sequence). The germline V and J ends were trimmed by 2 bases and 1 base, with 22 bases remaining between them. Written as DNA, the CDR3 is TGTGCCAGCAGCTTAAGACGGGGTCAGGCGGGTCTCGGCACAGATACGCAGTATTTT. Protein product: CASSLRRGQAGLGTDTQYF.

The gene calls are TRBV5-1 and TRBJ2-5, with TRBD1 as a possible D gene (5 bases). The J call is doubtful: the DNA matches TRBJ2-7 better. CDR3 length: 15 amino acids. Looked up from germline, CDR1 is SGHRS and CDR2 is YFSETQ. In DNA, the CDR3 is TGCGCCAGCAGCTTAGGTTCAGGGAAGCGCTACGAGCAGTACTTC. Amino acid sequence: CASSLGSGKRYEQYF.

In its sample, this clonotype was seen a few times. The CDR3 region is CASSLWELETQYF. The CDR3 DNA reads as TGTGCCAGCAGCTTATGGGAGTTGGAGACCCAGTACTTC. The V and J genes are TRBV7-2 and TRBJ2-5, with a possible D match to TRBD2 (5 bases). Trimming removed 2 bases from V and 5 bases from J, with 9 bases in between. Germline V gene sequence: CDR1 SGHTA, CDR2 FQGNSA. The CDR3 is made up of 13 amino acids. Complete variable domain (other parts from reference TRBV7-2 and TRBJ2-5): GAGVSQSPSNKVTEKGKDVELRCDPISGHTALYWYRQSLGQGLEFLIYFQGNSAPDKSGLPSDRFSAERTGGSVSTLTIQRTQQEDSAVYLCASSLWELETQYFGPGTRLLVL.

This chain connects TRBV7-6 to TRBJ2-5, with a tentative D call TRBD1 (6 bases). Trimming left V 1 base short and J 2 bases short, with 14 bases between. This CDR3 is 16 amino acids long. Germline V gene sequence: CDR1 SGHVS, CDR2 FNYEAQ. The CDR3 sequence: CASSLGYGDKQETQYF. The CDR3 DNA reads as TGTGCCAGCAGCTTAGGATACGGGGACAAACAAGAGACCCAGTACTTC.

In its sample, this clonotype was seen a few times. This chain connects TRBV20-1 to TRBJ1-2, with D possibly being TRBD1 (5 bases). The length of the CDR3 is 18 residues. The germline V gene encodes CDR1 DFQATT and CDR2 SNEGSKA (reference sequence). V dropped 5 bases and J dropped 6 bases, with 31 bases sitting between them. The CDR3 DNA is TGCAGTGCTTTCGGCCGCTTCCGGGACCGAAGGGATGGGAATGGCTACACCTTC. It codes for CSAFGRFRDRRDGNGYTF.

This clonotype occurred a few times. V gene TRBV7-9 combines with J gene TRBJ1-2; perhaps TRBD1 as D (6 bases). The CDR3 runs to 16 residues. CDR1 and CDR2 from the germline V gene are SEHNR and FQNEAQ (reference sequence). V was pared by 5 bases and J by 4 bases, with 20 bases between. The CDR3 reads CASSDSQGIKVYGYTF. CDR3 nucleotide sequence: TGTGCCAGCAGCGACTCGCAGGGGATTAAGGTCTATGGCTACACCTTC.